These 8 T cell receptor beta chains originate from one sample sequenced in a study of shared clonotypes between healthy human individuals. TCRdb keeps only in-frame clones here, not all; method: immunoSEQ multiplex PCR. This sample has a few hundred thousand clones, with about 97% found just once. Source material: naive CD4+ T cells sorted from blood. Subset indicated: CD45RA+ positively selected. The receptors derive from a young woman in good health.

The chain is built from TRBV5-1 and TRBJ2-3; D gene ambiguous. Germline-derived CDR1 and CDR2 are SGHRS and YFSETQ. V was pared by 1 base and J by 2 bases, with 8 bases between. This CDR3 is 14 amino acids long. The CDR3 here is CASSLLSDTDTQYF. The CDR3 DNA is TGCGCCAGCAGCTTGTTGTCAGACACAGATACGCAGTATTTT.

The V call is TRBV6-5, the J call TRBJ2-1; D is unresolved. V lost 5 bases, J lost 6 bases, and 5 bases lay in between. The CDR3 is 11 amino acids. The germline gives CDR1 MNHEY, CDR2 SVGAGI. CDR3 bases: TGTGCCAGCAGTGAAGTCAATGAGCAGTTCTTC. Protein: CASSEVNEQFF.

The V call is TRBV9, the J call TRBJ2-2, with 8 bases lining up with TRBD1. The CDR3 sequence is 14 residues long. The ends lost 3 bases at V and 6 bases at J; junction bases unmatched: 4. In germline, CDR1 is SGDLS, CDR2 YYNGEE. CDR3 residues: CASSDYRGAGELFF. The CDR3 DNA follows: TGTGCCAGCAGCGATTACAGGGGGGCCGGGGAGCTGTTTTTT.

The V call is TRBV6-5, the J call TRBJ2-2; possible D gene TRBD1, 5 bases. The germline V and J ends were trimmed by 6 bases and 1 base, with 12 bases remaining between them. CDR1 and CDR2 (germline): MNHEY, SVGAGI. The CDR3 totals 15 residues. The CDR3 protein is CASRMDIKNTGELFF. The CDR3 region has the DNA TGTGCCAGCAGAATGGACATTAAGAACACCGGGGAGCTGTTTTTT.

The chain carries TRBV28 and TRBJ2-7; D is tentatively TRBD1 or TRBD2 (5 bases each). The V gene lost 5 bases and the J gene lost 7 bases, with 27 bases spanning the gap. This CDR3 region has 17 residues. Germline values: CDR1 MDHEN, CDR2 SYDVKM. CDR3 residues: CASSANNWDPGRWEQYF. The CDR3 DNA is TGTGCCAGCAGTGCGAATAATTGGGACCCGGGGAGATGGGAGCAGTACTTC.

The chain recombines TRBV11-2 with TRBJ2-7; 10 bases match TRBD2. Germline V CDR1 and CDR2: SGHAT, FQNNGV. The CDR3 contains 16 residues. V gave up 1 base and J gave up 4 bases; unmatched junction bases: 7. The CDR3 sequence: CASSLGQLAGIYEQYF. CDR3 DNA sequence: TGTGCCAGCAGCTTAGGGCAACTAGCGGGAATTTACGAGCAGTACTTC.

The rearrangement links TRBV19 to TRBJ2-5; 7 bases agree with TRBD1. V was pared by 3 bases and J by 1 base, with 8 bases of the junction left unmatched. CDR3 length equals 16 residues. Germline V gene data show CDR1 as LNHDA and CDR2 as SQIVND (reference sequence). The CDR3 DNA reads as TGTGCCAGTAGTATTACAACCGGGACAGCCCAAGAGACCCAGTACTTC. This codes for CASSITTGTAQETQYF.

The rearrangement links TRBV21-1 to TRBJ2-5; the table's D call of TRBD2 was not tested on the DNA. TRBV21-1 is a known pseudogene. The CDR3 is 15 amino acids. The CDR3 region is CASSNPRATQETQYF. The CDR3 coding sequence is TGTGCCAGCAGCAACCCAAGAGCTACCCAAGAGACCCAGTACTTC.